These 7 T cell receptor beta chains came from one sample sequenced in a study of early T cells in non-severe SARS-CoV-2 infection. TCRdb reprocessed the 5' RACE reads with MiXCR, giving one entry per CDR3 protein. The data show around 49,000 distinct CDR3 sequences, about 4.2% seen once. Sequencing was performed on whole blood. These receptor sequences come from an adult who was a healthcare worker with PCR-confirmed SARS-CoV-2 infection or an uninfected control (not recorded which).

This chain uses TRBV12-3 or TRBV12-4 with TRBJ2-4, with 7 nucleotides matching TRBD1. The CDR3 is 13 amino acids. Unmatched junction bases numbered 11, after V lost 6 bases and J lost 12 bases. The CDR3 region is CASSSTKGGSQYF. In nucleotides, the CDR3 is TGTGCCAGCAGCTCGACAAAAGGGGGCTCTCAGTACTTC.

This clonotype has at least ten counts. The V call is TRBV10-3, the J call TRBJ2-2, with a possible D match to TRBD1 (6 bases). Germline values: CDR1 ENHRY, CDR2 SYGVKD. Trimming left V 11 bases short and J 2 bases short, with 24 bases between. The CDR3 sequence is 17 residues long. The chain's CDR3 is CAAAPEGTRINTGELFF. DNA of the CDR3: TGTGCCGCAGCTCCAGAGGGGACACGGATTAACACCGGGGAGCTGTTTTTT.

The chain combines TRBV7-2 with TRBJ2-3; 8 bases match TRBD2. CDR3 length: 16 amino acids. Germline CDR1 SGHTA, CDR2 FQGNSA. V was clipped by 2 bases and J by 4 bases; unmatched bases: 8. CDR3 amino acids: CASSLNMGLEADTQYF. The CDR3 nucleotides read TGTGCCAGCAGCTTAAATATGGGACTAGAGGCAGATACGCAGTATTTT.

This clonotype has ten or more counts. This sequence joins TRBV10-3 and TRBJ1-2, with 7 nucleotides matching TRBD1. Looked up from germline, CDR1 is ENHRY and CDR2 is SYGVKD. CDR3 length: 14 amino acids. V shed 8 bases, J shed 0 bases, and the junction held 6 bases outside the gene matches. The CDR3, as DNA: TGTGCCATCCACCCGGGACAGACTAACTATGGCTACACCTTC. Translating gives CAIHPGQTNYGYTF.

This clonotype was detected many times. This sequence joins TRBV15 and TRBJ2-5; 7 bases align to TRBD2. Germline CDR1 and CDR2: LNHNV and YYDKDF (reference sequence). The CDR3 has 16 residues. J gave up 1 base and V 7 bases, and 12 bases lay outside the gene matches. The DNA of the CDR3 is TGTGCCACCACCTCCCCCGCGGCTAGCGGCCAAGAGACCCAGTACTTC. It is translated as CATTSPAASGQETQYF.

This clonotype was observed at least ten times. The J gene is TRBJ2-7, the V gene TRBV12-3 or TRBV12-4, with no clear D. The CDR3 consists of 14 residues. V dropped 1 base and J dropped 3 bases, with 10 bases sitting between them. The CDR3 DNA is TGTGCCAGCAGTTTAGATCTAGAGCACTACGAGCAGTACTTC. Translation gives CASSLDLEHYEQYF.

This clonotype was detected many times. The rearrangement links TRBV19 to TRBJ2-2; TRBD1 agrees at 8 bases. The CDR3 loop spans 15 amino acids. The germline gives CDR1 LNHDA, CDR2 SQIVND (reference sequence). J gave up 4 bases and V 5 bases, and 6 bases lay outside the gene matches. CDR3 sequence (DNA): TGTGCCAGTAGTTTCCGGGACAGGTTCACCGGGGAGCTGTTTTTT. This sequence encodes CASSFRDRFTGELFF.